The 15 T cell receptor beta chains given below trace back to one sample, sequenced in a study of control samples from healthy donors and cancer patients (dated by TCRdb to the early 2020s). Libraries were made using the immunoSEQ multiplex PCR assay. TCRdb took this table from immuneACCESS and kept in-frame rearrangements with V and J called. Such tables lack part of the clones; where checked against another copy, unresolved V genes explain under half of the gap, and the rest is unexplained. Present in this sample are roughly 120,000 clones, 93% of which were seen just once. The ten largest account for about 2.6% of the sample. The source material was blood. All receptors come from a man aged 25-45 years in good health.

The CDR3 spells CASSFSDRGTAFF. DNA of the CDR3: TGTGCCAGCAGCTTCTCGGACAGGGGAACGGCTTTCTTT. The rearrangement uses TRBV5-4 and TRBJ1-1, with 9 bases matching TRBD1. CDR1 SGHNT and CDR2 YYREEE come from the germline V gene (reference sequence). J gave up 11 bases and V 2 bases, and 7 bases lay outside the gene matches. CDR3 length equals 13 residues.

The J gene is TRBJ1-2, the V gene TRBV2; D remains ambiguous. Trimming shortened V by 7 bases and J by 3 bases, and 15 bases separated the two germline ends. There are 14 residues in the CDR3. Per germline, CDR1 SNHLY and CDR2 FYNNEI. The CDR3 DNA is TGTGCCAGCACCCGGCGCGGCCCTTACTATGGCTACACCTTC. This gives the protein CASTRRGPYYGYTF.

As regards this clone: Germline is not matched at one junction end, which may reflect a read error. This specimen includes other DNA sequences encoding the same CDR3. The gene calls are TRBV15 and TRBJ2-5; D is tentatively TRBD1 or TRBD2 (5 bases each). CDR1 is LNHNV, CDR2 YYDKDF, per germline (reference sequence). This CDR3 is built from 13 residues. The CDR3 spells CATSNGAEETQYF. CDR3 nucleotide sequence: TGCGCCACCAGCAACGGGGCTGAAGAGACCCAGTACTTC.

The rearrangement links TRBV5-5 to TRBJ2-7, with D possibly matching TRBD1 (5 bases). The CDR3 is made up of 14 amino acids. Per the germline V gene, CDR1 is SGHKS and CDR2 is YYEKEE (reference sequence). V lost 4 bases and J 6 bases, leaving 17 bases between the germline ends. CDR3 region: CASSRSGARLEQYV. The CDR3 DNA is TGTGCCAGCAGCCGGAGTGGGGCGAGGCTCGAGCAGTACGTC.

V is TRBV7-9 and J is TRBJ2-7; either TRBD1 or TRBD2 may supply D (6 bases each). The V end was cut by 3 bases, the J end by 3 bases, with 21 bases between. This CDR3 is 17 amino acids long. Germline CDR1 SEHNR, CDR2 FQNEAQ (reference sequence). CDR3 DNA sequence: TGTGCCAGCAGCTTCTTAGGGGGTGGTGACGGGAGCTACGAGCAGTACTTC. Translating gives CASSFLGGGDGSYEQYF.

V is TRBV20-1 and J is TRBJ2-2; D remains unclear. Germline V gives CDR1 DFQATT, CDR2 SNEGSKA (reference sequence). The V end was cut by 3 bases, the J end by 0 bases, with 5 bases between. This CDR3 is 13 amino acids long. The CDR3 region is CSASMANTGELFF. CDR3 DNA: TGCAGTGCTAGTATGGCGAACACCGGGGAGCTGTTTTTT.

This chain's CDR3 is CASSPGGVGGEKLFF. In DNA, the CDR3 is TGTGCCAGCAGCCCGGGGGGCGTCGGTGGGGAAAAACTGTTTTTT. The rearrangement joins TRBV25-1 to TRBJ1-4; a weak D match, TRBD1 (6 bases). CDR1 MGHDK and CDR2 SYGVNS come from the germline V gene. V lost 6 bases, J lost 8 bases, and 19 bases lay in between. The length of the CDR3 is 15 residues. Full variable domain (rest looked up from reference TRBV25-1 and TRBJ1-4): EADIYQTPRYLVIGTGKKITLECSQTMGHDKMYWYQQDPGMELHLIHYSYGVNSTEKGDLSSESTVSRIRTEHFPLTLESARPSHTSQYLCASSPGGVGGEKLFFGSGTQLSVL.

The genes are TRBV28 and TRBJ1-3; D remains ambiguous. The V end lost 5 bases, the J end lost 0 bases, and 11 bases lay between the germline ends. The CDR3 runs 15 residues. CDR1 is MDHEN, CDR2 SYDVKM, per germline. The CDR3 DNA sequence: TGTGCCAGCAGTCCTTTCGTGTTCTCTGGAAACACCATATATTTT. Translating gives CASSPFVFSGNTIYF.

The chain uses TRBV6-2 or TRBV6-3 and TRBJ2-6; TRBD2 is a possible D gene (6 bases). The CDR3 spans 16 residues. Looked up from germline, CDR1 is MNHEY and CDR2 is SVGEGT. V shed 2 bases and J shed 0 bases, with 8 bases lying between them. As DNA, the CDR3 is TGTGCCAGCAGTTACCGGGGGAACTCTGGGGCCAACGTCCTGACTTTC. It translates to CASSYRGNSGANVLTF.

The V gene is TRBV7-9, the J gene TRBJ2-1; D might be TRBD1 (5 bases). This CDR3 contains 12 residues. The germline CDR1 and CDR2 sequences are SEHNR and FQNEAQ (reference sequence). The V gene lost 5 bases and the J gene lost 8 bases, with 10 bases spanning the gap. Here the CDR3 DNA reads TGTGCCAGCAGCATCAGGGTGGATGAGCAGTTCTTC. Encoded protein: CASSIRVDEQFF.

The rearrangement joins TRBV7-3 to TRBJ1-4, with a tentative D call TRBD1 (5 bases). CDR1 SGHTA and CDR2 FQGTGA come from the germline V gene. The CDR3 loop spans 15 amino acids. The V end lost 2 bases, the J end lost 5 bases, and 12 bases lay between the germline ends. Here the CDR3 reads CASSLEGVPNEKLFF. CDR3 DNA: TGTGCCAGCAGCTTAGAAGGGGTTCCGAATGAAAAACTGTTTTTT.

This sequence joins TRBV27 and TRBJ1-2; D not resolved. V lost 3 bases and J lost 7, with 12 bases in between. This CDR3 has 13 residues. CDR1 is MNHEY, CDR2 SMNVEV, per germline (reference sequence). As DNA, the CDR3 is TGTGCCAGCAGTTTCGGGATGGCGTCTGGCTACACCTTC. Residues: CASSFGMASGYTF.

V usage is TRBV3-1 (or the pseudogene TRBV3-2) and J usage is TRBJ2-5; D remains ambiguous. Germline CDR1 reads LGHDT; CDR2 reads YNNKEL (reference sequence). V lost 0 bases, J lost 6 bases, and 5 bases lay in between. The CDR3 has 12 residues. DNA for the CDR3: TGTGCCAGCAGCCAAGATATAAAGACCCAGTACTTC. Translation: CASSQDIKTQYF.

The rearrangement joins TRBV6-2 or TRBV6-3 to TRBJ1-5; 9 nucleotides match TRBD1. Losses at the gene ends were 4 bases for V and 7 bases for J; bases not matched to a gene: 20. This CDR3 spans 19 amino acids. Germline-derived CDR1 and CDR2 are MNHEY and SVGEGT. For the CDR3, the DNA is TGTGCCAGCAGTTCCCCGCCCCGTCCCGGGACAGGGATCAGCCAGCCCCAGCATTTT. Protein product: CASSSPPRPGTGISQPQHF.

CDR3 DNA: TGTGCCAGCAGGTACAATGAGCAGTTCTTC. This codes for CASRYNEQFF. The chain couples TRBV9 to TRBJ2-1; D remains ambiguous. Germline V gives CDR1 SGDLS, CDR2 YYNGEE. The CDR3 totals 10 residues. Trimming took 5 bases from V and 4 from J, leaving 1 base between them.